This T cell receptor beta chain originates from a study of graft-versus-host responses after intestinal transplantation. Study-level findings and limits: In recipient marrow, GvH clones were found, and some appeared first in ileum or blood.

Germline V lookup: CDR1 MDHEN, CDR2 SYDVKM. This CDR3 spans 16 amino acids. With V trimmed by 5 bases and J by 4 bases, 13 bases remained unmatched. Details on this clone: Its target is unknown.

Clones were sequenced by immunoSEQ multiplex PCR, and TCRdb holds only the in-frame ones, with some missing. Here the sample spans tens of thousands of clones, about four fifths being singletons. The sample was PBMCs, taken 1070 days after transplant. This sequence joins TRBV28 and TRBJ1-2, with 7 bases aligning to TRBD1. The sequence was collected from a human patient who received an intestinal transplant, so some T cells may come from the graft donor. As DNA, the CDR3 is TGTGCCAGCAGTCCGCCGGGACAGATACTTGGCTATGGCTACACCTTC. This codes for CASSPPGQILGYGYTF.